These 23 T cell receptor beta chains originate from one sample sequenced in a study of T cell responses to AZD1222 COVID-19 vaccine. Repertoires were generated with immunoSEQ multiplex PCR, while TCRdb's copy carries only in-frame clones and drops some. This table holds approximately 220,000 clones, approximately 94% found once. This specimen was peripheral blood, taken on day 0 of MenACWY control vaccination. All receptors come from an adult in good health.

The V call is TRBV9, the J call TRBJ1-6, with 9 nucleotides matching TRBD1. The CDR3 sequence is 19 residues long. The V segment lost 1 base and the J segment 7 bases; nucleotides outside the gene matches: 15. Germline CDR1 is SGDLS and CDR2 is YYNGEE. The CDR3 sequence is CASSVPLSQLGQGNSPLHF. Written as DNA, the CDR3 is TGTGCCAGCAGCGTACCCCTTTCTCAACTGGGACAGGGAAATTCACCCCTCCACTTT.

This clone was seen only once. The DNA for the CDR3 is TGTGCCAGCAGGCCGGCGGTATTGAATGAAAAACTGTTTTTT. As protein: CASRPAVLNEKLFF. This chain connects TRBV7-2 to TRBJ1-4, with D hard to call. Looked up from germline, CDR1 is SGHTA and CDR2 is FQGNSA. Trimming cost V 6 bases and J 5 bases, with 13 bases left between them. The CDR3 runs to 14 residues.

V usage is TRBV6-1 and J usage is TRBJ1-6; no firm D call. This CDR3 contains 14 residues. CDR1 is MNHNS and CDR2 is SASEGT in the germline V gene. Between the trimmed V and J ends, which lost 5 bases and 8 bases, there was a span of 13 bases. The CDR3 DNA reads TGTGCCAGCAGTTCGACTCCGGTATATTCACCCCTCCACTTT. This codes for CASSSTPVYSPLHF.

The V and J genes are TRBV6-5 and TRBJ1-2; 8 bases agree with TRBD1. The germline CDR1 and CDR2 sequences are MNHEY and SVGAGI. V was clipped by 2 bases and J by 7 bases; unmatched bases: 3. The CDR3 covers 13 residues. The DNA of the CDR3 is TGTGCCAGCAGTTACCAGGGGGCTGGTGGCTACACCTTC. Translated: CASSYQGAGGYTF.

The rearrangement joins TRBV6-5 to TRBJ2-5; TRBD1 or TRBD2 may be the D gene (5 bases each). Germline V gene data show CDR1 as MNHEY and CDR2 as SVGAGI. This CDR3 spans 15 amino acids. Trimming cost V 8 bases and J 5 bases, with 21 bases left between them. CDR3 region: CASGGGGPVRETQYF. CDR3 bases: TGTGCCAGCGGGGGTGGGGGACCCGTCCGGGAGACCCAGTACTTC.

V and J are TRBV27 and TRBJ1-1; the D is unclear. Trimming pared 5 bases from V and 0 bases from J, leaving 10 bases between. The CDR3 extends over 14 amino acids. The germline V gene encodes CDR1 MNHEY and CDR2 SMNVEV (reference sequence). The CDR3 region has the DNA TGTGCCAGCAGTATTCCCGAAATGAACACTGAAGCTTTCTTT. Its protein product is CASSIPEMNTEAFF.

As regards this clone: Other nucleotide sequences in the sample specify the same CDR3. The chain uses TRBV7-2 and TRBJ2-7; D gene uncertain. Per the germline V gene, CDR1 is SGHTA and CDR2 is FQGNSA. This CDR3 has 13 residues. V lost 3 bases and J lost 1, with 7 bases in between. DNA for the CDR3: TGTGCCAGCAGCTTCGGTGGATCCTACGAGCAGTACTTC. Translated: CASSFGGSYEQYF.

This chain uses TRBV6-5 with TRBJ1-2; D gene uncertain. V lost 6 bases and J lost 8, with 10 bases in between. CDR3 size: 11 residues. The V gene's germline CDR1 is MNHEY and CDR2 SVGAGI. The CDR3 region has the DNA TGTGCCAGCAGAGGACCTGAGGGCTACACCTTC. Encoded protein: CASRGPEGYTF.

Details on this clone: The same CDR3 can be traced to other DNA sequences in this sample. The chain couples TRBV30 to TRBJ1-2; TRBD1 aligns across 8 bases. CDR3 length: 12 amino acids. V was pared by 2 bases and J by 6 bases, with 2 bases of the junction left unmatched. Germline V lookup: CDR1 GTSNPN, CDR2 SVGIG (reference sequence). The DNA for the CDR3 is TGTGCCTGGAGTCTACAGGGGGATGGCTACACCTTC. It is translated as CAWSLQGDGYTF.

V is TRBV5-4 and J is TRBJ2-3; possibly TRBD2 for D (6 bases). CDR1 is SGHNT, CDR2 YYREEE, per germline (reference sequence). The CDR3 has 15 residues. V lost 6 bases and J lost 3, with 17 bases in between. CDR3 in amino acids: CASTPLGGRTDTQYF. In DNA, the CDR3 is TGTGCCAGCACCCCTCTTGGGGGGAGAACAGATACGCAGTATTTT.

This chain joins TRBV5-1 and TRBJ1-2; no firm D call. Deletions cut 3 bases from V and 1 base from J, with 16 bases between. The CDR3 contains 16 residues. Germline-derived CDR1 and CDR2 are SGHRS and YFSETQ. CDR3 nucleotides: TGCGCCAGCAGCTACATAATTGGAGAGGATAACTATGGCTACACCTTC. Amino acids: CASSYIIGEDNYGYTF.

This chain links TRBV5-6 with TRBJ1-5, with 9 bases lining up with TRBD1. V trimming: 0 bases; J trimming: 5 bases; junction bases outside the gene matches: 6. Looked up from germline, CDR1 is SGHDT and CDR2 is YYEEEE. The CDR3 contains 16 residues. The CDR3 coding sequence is TGTGCCAGCAGCTTGGCGCGGGACAGGGCACATCAGCCCCAGCATTTT. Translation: CASSLARDRAHQPQHF.

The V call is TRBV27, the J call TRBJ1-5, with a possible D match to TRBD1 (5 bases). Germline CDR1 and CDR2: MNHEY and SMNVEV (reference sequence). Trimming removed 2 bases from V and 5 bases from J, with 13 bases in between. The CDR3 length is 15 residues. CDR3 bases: TGTGCCAGCAGTTTAGAGCGGGGGGGAGATCAGCCCCAGCATTTT. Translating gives CASSLERGGDQPQHF.

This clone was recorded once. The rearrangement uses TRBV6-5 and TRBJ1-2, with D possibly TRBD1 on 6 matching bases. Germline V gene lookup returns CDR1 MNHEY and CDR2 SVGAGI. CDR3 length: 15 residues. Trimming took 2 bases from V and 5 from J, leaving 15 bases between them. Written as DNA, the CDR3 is TGTGCCAGCAGTTACGACGACAGGAGAGTATATGGCTACACCTTC. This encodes CASSYDDRRVYGYTF.

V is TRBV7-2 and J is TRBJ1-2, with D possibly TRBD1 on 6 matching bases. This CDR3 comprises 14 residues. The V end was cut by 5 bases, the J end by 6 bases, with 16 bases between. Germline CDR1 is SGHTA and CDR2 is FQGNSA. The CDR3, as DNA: TGTGCCAGCAGCCAAGGACAGCTAGCAGATGGCTACACCTTC. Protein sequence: CASSQGQLADGYTF.

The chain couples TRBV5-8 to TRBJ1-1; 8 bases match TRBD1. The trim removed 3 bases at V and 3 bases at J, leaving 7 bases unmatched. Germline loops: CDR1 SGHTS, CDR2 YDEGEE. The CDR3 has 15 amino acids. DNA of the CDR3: TGTGCCAGCAGCTCTCGGACAGGGTGGGACACTGAAGCTTTCTTT. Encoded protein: CASSSRTGWDTEAFF.

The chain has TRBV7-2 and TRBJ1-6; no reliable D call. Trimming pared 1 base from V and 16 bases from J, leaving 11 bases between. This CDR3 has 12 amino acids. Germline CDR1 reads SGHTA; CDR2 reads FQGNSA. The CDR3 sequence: CASSLGGRWLHF. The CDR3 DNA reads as TGTGCCAGCAGCTTAGGGGGTCGGTGGCTCCACTTT.

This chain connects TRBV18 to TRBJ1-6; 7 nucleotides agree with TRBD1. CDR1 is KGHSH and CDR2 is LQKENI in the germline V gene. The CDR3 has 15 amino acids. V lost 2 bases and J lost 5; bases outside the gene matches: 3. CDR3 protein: CASSPSGGDNSPLHF. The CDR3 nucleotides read TGTGCCAGCTCACCATCAGGGGGGGATAATTCACCCCTCCACTTT.

The CDR3 region has the DNA TGTGCCAGCAGCCAAGAAGGGGGGAGTTACAATGAGCAGTTCTTC. It specifies CASSQEGGSYNEQFF. The J gene is TRBJ2-1, the V gene TRBV3-1 (or the pseudogene TRBV3-2); D is tentatively TRBD1 or TRBD2 (6 bases each). The CDR3 extends over 15 amino acids. The germline V and J ends were trimmed by 0 bases and 4 bases, with 10 bases remaining between them. The germline V gene has CDR1 LGHDT and CDR2 YNNKEL (reference sequence).

CDR3 in amino acids: CASSQDLNGFYEQYF. CDR3 in DNA: TGTGCCAGCAGCCAAGATTTGAACGGCTTCTACGAGCAGTACTTC. The rearrangement links TRBV4-2 to TRBJ2-7; D is undetermined. CDR1 and CDR2 (germline): LGHNA, YNFKEQ. CDR3 length equals 15 residues. V gave up 0 bases and J gave up 3 bases, with 12 bases separating them.

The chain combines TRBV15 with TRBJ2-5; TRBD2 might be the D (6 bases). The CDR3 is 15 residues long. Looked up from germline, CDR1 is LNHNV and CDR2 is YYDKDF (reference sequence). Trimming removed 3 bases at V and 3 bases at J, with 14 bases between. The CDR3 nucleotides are TGTGCCACCAGCAGTGGGAGGTGGGAAAAAGAGACCCAGTACTTC. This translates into CATSSGRWEKETQYF.

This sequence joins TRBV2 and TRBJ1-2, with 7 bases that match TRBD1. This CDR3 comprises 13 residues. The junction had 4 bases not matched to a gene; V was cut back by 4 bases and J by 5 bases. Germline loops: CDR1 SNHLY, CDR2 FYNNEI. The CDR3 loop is CASSAGQRYGYTF. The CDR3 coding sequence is TGTGCCAGCAGTGCGGGACAGCGATATGGCTACACCTTC. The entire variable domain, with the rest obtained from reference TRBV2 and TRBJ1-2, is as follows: EPEVTQTPSHQVTQMGQEVILRCVPISNHLYFYWYRQILGQKVEFLVSFYNNEISEKSEIFDDQFSVERPDGSNFTLKIRSTKLEDSAMYFCASSAGQRYGYTFGSGTRLTVV.

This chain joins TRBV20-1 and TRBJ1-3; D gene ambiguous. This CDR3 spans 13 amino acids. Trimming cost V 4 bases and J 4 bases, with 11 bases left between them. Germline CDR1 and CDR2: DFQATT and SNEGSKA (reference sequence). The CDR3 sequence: CSATEGIGNTIYF. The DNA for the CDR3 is TGCAGTGCTACTGAGGGTATCGGAAACACCATATATTTT.